Following are 25 T cell receptor beta chains from one sample sequenced in a study of blood T cell repertoires in COVID-19. Measured with immunoSEQ multiplex PCR; TCRdb has only the in-frame clones, and not every one. The sample gives approximately 300,000 clones, 75% to 90% of which show up once; 1.5% to 2% is in the top ten. The specimen was PBMCs or T cells enriched from blood (not recorded which). The receptors stem from a woman aged 25 to 45 who had been exposed to COVID-19.

This chain links TRBV30 with TRBJ1-1, with TRBD1 matching 8 bases. Germline CDR1 reads GTSNPN; CDR2 reads SVGIG (reference sequence). The CDR3 spans 11 residues. J lost 8 bases, V lost 5 bases, and 4 bases had no gene match. The CDR3 nucleotides read TGTGCCTGGGGAAACAGGGGGGAAGCTTTCTTT. This encodes CAWGNRGEAFF.

J is TRBJ2-7 and V is TRBV13; D is unclear. The CDR3 totals 12 residues. Trimming shortened V by 1 base and J by 2 bases, and 3 bases separated the two germline ends. CDR1 is PRHDT, CDR2 FYEKMQ, per germline (reference sequence). For the CDR3, the DNA is TGTGCCAGCAGCTTAGCCGCCTACGAGCAGTACTTC. It encodes CASSLAAYEQYF.

J is TRBJ2-1 and V is TRBV10-3; 7 bases are shared with TRBD1. The V gene's germline CDR1 is ENHRY and CDR2 SYGVKD. The CDR3 loop spans 18 amino acids. J lost 3 bases, V lost 2 bases, and 13 bases had no gene match. CDR3 nucleotides: TGTGCCATCAGTGAGCCACCCTATACCGGGACAGACTACAATGAGCAGTTCTTC. As protein: CAISEPPYTGTDYNEQFF.

This CDR3 reads CASSIRGSSYNEQFF. CDR3 bases: TGTGCCAGCAGCATCAGGGGGAGCTCCTACAATGAGCAGTTCTTC. The chain has TRBV5-4 and TRBJ2-1; TRBD1 aligns across 7 bases. The CDR3 has 15 amino acids. Trimming took 4 bases from V and 0 from J; bases not matched to a gene: 4. Germline CDR1 and CDR2: SGHNT and YYREEE (reference sequence).

This clone was detected once. The chain combines TRBV4-2 with TRBJ2-1; 8 bases fit TRBD2. The CDR3 covers 14 residues. Germline CDR1 LGHNA, CDR2 YNFKEQ. Unmatched junction bases numbered 3, after V lost 4 bases and J lost 4 bases. The CDR3 DNA reads as TGTGCCAGCAGCCCCAGCGGGAGTTACAATGAGCAGTTCTTC. This codes for CASSPSGSYNEQFF.

This clone was counted a single time. The chain's CDR3 is CASSSGRRTGELFF. CDR3 coding DNA: TGCGCCAGCAGTAGCGGGAGGCGGACCGGGGAGCTGTTTTTT. The J gene is TRBJ2-2, the V gene TRBV10-1, with 9 bases aligning to TRBD2. This CDR3 spans 14 amino acids. The junction had 3 bases not matched to a gene; V was cut back by 5 bases and J by 5 bases. From germline, CDR1 is WNHNN and CDR2 SYGVQD (reference sequence).

The sample holds a few counts of this clone. The chain combines TRBV5-4 with TRBJ1-2, with TRBD1 matching 10 bases. Germline V gene sequence: CDR1 SGHNT, CDR2 YYREEE (reference sequence). The CDR3 has 15 amino acids. V dropped 0 bases and J dropped 6; count of bases not matched to a gene: 5. The CDR3 region has the DNA TGTGCCAGCAGCTTGGAGACAGGGACAGGGGATGGCTACACCTTC. Translating gives CASSLETGTGDGYTF.

This chain links TRBV7-9 with TRBJ1-2, with D perhaps matching TRBD1 (6 bases). The CDR3 is made up of 15 amino acids. The V end was cut by 4 bases, the J end by 2 bases, with 14 bases between. The germline CDR1 and CDR2 sequences are SEHNR and FQNEAQ (reference sequence). The CDR3 nucleotides read TGTGCCAGCAGCTCCCGTCACAGGGCCAACTATGGCTACACCTTC. It specifies CASSSRHRANYGYTF.

To note about this clone: Germline and junction disagree at one end, which may indicate a read error. V usage is TRBV7-7 and J usage is TRBJ2-1, with 16 positions matching TRBD2. From germline, CDR1 is SSHAT and CDR2 FNYEAQ (reference sequence). This CDR3 is 18 amino acids long. The CDR3 sequence: CASSSGLAGGPSYNEQFF. CDR3 bases: TGTGCTAGCAGCTCGGGACTAGCGGGGGGGCCGTCCTACAATGAGCAGTTCTTC.

The chain links TRBV6-5 to TRBJ1-3; 8 nucleotides line up with TRBD1. This CDR3 has 15 amino acids. CDR1 and CDR2 (germline): MNHEY, SVGAGI. The junction had 7 bases not matched to a gene; V was cut back by 6 bases and J by 3 bases. The CDR3 nucleotides are TGTGCCAGCAGAGTCGACAGGGGAAGTGGAAACACCATATATTTT. Protein sequence: CASRVDRGSGNTIYF.

The J gene is TRBJ1-2, the V gene TRBV11-2; perhaps TRBD1 as D (6 bases). CDR3 length: 16 residues. Germline CDR1 SGHAT, CDR2 FQNNGV. V lost 5 bases to trimming and J lost 4 bases, with 20 bases between them. DNA for the CDR3: TGTGCCAGCAGCCGAAAAGTTATAGACAGGAGCTATGGCTACACCTTC. This gives the protein CASSRKVIDRSYGYTF.

V and J are TRBV5-1 and TRBJ1-6, with 7 bases matching TRBD1. The V gene's germline CDR1 is SGHRS and CDR2 YFSETQ. The V segment lost 6 bases and the J segment 3 bases; nucleotides outside the gene matches: 12. The CDR3 contains 17 residues. As DNA, the CDR3 is TGCGCCAGCACCCCCGGGACAGCAAATCGCTATAATTCACCCCTCCACTTT. It specifies CASTPGTANRYNSPLHF.

V gene TRBV5-1 combines with J gene TRBJ2-7; D might be TRBD2 (6 bases). CDR1 is SGHRS and CDR2 is YFSETQ in the germline V gene. The CDR3 consists of 15 residues. V was trimmed by 0 bases and J by 1 base, leaving 11 bases between them. The CDR3 region is CASSLVGLGSYEQYF. DNA for the CDR3: TGCGCCAGCAGCTTGGTGGGACTGGGATCCTACGAGCAGTACTTC.

CDR3 amino acids: CASSGDGVMNTEAFF. The CDR3 DNA reads as TGCGCCAGCAGCGGAGACGGAGTTATGAACACTGAAGCTTTCTTT. This chain connects TRBV5-1 to TRBJ1-1; D is ambiguous. The CDR3 contains 15 residues. Per germline, CDR1 SGHRS and CDR2 YFSETQ. V lost 4 bases and J 0 bases, leaving 13 bases between the germline ends.

This sequence joins TRBV5-8 and TRBJ2-5; 10 bases are a match to TRBD1. The germline V gene encodes CDR1 SGHTS and CDR2 YDEGEE. J was trimmed by 5 bases and V by 3 bases; bases with no gene match: 7. The CDR3 loop spans 15 amino acids. DNA for the CDR3: TGTGCCAGCAGCTCTAGGACAGGGGGAGTTGAGACCCAGTACTTC. It yields the protein CASSSRTGGVETQYF.

The chain is built from TRBV14 and TRBJ2-7, with 7 bases identical to TRBD1. V was pared by 4 bases and J by 2 bases, with 8 bases of the junction left unmatched. Germline V gene lookup returns CDR1 SGHDN and CDR2 FVKESK. The CDR3 consists of 15 residues. CDR3 region: CASSRQGSRAYEQYF. The CDR3 bases are TGTGCCAGCAGCCGACAGGGATCGAGGGCCTACGAGCAGTACTTC.

The genes are TRBV4-2 and TRBJ2-7; TRBD2 matches 7 bases. The germline V gene encodes CDR1 LGHNA and CDR2 YNFKEQ. V lost 0 bases, J lost 4 bases, and 9 bases stayed unmatched. This CDR3 is 16 amino acids long. The CDR3 DNA reads as TGTGCCAGCAGCCAAGATCTCAGCGGGATAGAGTACGAGCAGTACTTC. It translates to CASSQDLSGIEYEQYF.

The chain couples TRBV4-1 to TRBJ1-2, with TRBD1 matching over 9 bases. CDR1 and CDR2 from the germline V gene are MGHRA and YSYEKL. V trimming: 9 bases; J trimming: 6 bases; junction bases outside the gene matches: 14. The CDR3 totals 15 residues. CDR3 coding DNA: TGCGCCAGTAGTCGACCATTAGGGGACAGGGATGGCTACACCTTC. This translates into CASSRPLGDRDGYTF.

The chain employs TRBV7-3 and TRBJ1-6; D ambiguous. V dropped 2 bases and J dropped 6 bases, with 11 bases sitting between them. Germline CDR1 and CDR2: SGHTA and FQGTGA. This CDR3 spans 15 amino acids. DNA for the CDR3: TGTGCCAGCAGCTTATCGCCCGGCGGTAATTCACCCCTCCACTTT. Translated: CASSLSPGGNSPLHF.

V usage is TRBV5-1 and J usage is TRBJ1-3; D is unresolved. This CDR3 is built from 18 residues. With 2 bases removed from V and 0 bases from J, the gap between germline ends came to 18 bases. Germline loops: CDR1 SGHRS, CDR2 YFSETQ. The CDR3: CASSLTEPGRRSGNTIYF. In DNA form, the CDR3 reads TGCGCCAGCAGCTTAACAGAGCCCGGCCGTCGCTCTGGAAACACCATATATTTT.

This sequence joins TRBV6-5 and TRBJ2-1; D may be TRBD2 (6 bases). This CDR3 has 14 residues. Per the germline V gene, CDR1 is MNHEY and CDR2 is SVGAGI. V was pared by 2 bases and J by 6 bases, with 11 bases between. This CDR3 is CASSYLAGSNEQFF. CDR3 nucleotides: TGTGCCAGCAGTTACCTAGCCGGGAGCAATGAGCAGTTCTTC.

J is TRBJ1-1 and V is TRBV5-1; no reliable D call. The germline V gene has CDR1 SGHRS and CDR2 YFSETQ. The CDR3 sequence is 13 residues long. V lost 9 bases and J 1 base, leaving 13 bases between the germline ends. CDR3 residues: CATRLPGNTEAFF. In nucleotides, the CDR3 is TGCGCCACCAGATTACCAGGGAACACTGAAGCTTTCTTT.

The chain employs TRBV7-8 and TRBJ1-2, with 10 nucleotides matching TRBD1. The CDR3 spans 14 residues. J was trimmed by 4 bases and V by 10 bases; bases with no gene match: 9. The germline V gene encodes CDR1 SGHVS and CDR2 FQNEAQ. CDR3 amino acids: CATKGTGEIYGYTF. The CDR3, as DNA: TGTGCCACGAAAGGGACAGGGGAAATCTATGGCTACACCTTC.

This clone was seen a few times. CDR3 protein: CAWSVAGAFGELFF. DNA of the CDR3: TGTGCCTGGAGTGTTGCGGGGGCTTTCGGGGAGCTGTTTTTT. This chain uses TRBV30 with TRBJ2-2; possibly TRBD2 for D (7 bases). Germline lookup yields CDR1 GTSNPN and CDR2 SVGIG (reference sequence). V lost 0 bases and J lost 7, with 12 bases in between. The CDR3 runs to 14 residues.

The chain employs TRBV4-2 and TRBJ2-7, with D possibly matching TRBD2 (6 bases). V dropped 4 bases and J dropped 0 bases, with 13 bases sitting between them. The CDR3 length is 15 residues. Germline-derived CDR1 and CDR2 are LGHNA and YNFKEQ. The CDR3 DNA reads TGTGCCAGCAGCCCGCGAACCGGGAGCTCCTACGAGCAGTACTTC. This gives the protein CASSPRTGSSYEQYF.